These 12 T cell receptor beta chains came from one sample sequenced in a study of blood T cell repertoires in COVID-19. The table came from immunoSEQ multiplex PCR; TCRdb's copy has only in-frame clones and leaves some out. The table has about 480,000 clones, about 88% seen once. Sequencing input: peripheral blood. These TCRs come from a young man with COVID-19, enrolled during active disease.

The chain combines TRBV7-8 with TRBJ2-5, with D possibly matching TRBD2 (7 bases). Germline CDR1 is SGHVS and CDR2 is FQNEAQ. Trimming left V 1 base short and J 8 bases short, with 14 bases between. This CDR3 has 14 amino acids. The CDR3 loop reads CASSLGGTGGTQYF. CDR3 DNA sequence: TGTGCCAGCAGCTTAGGGGGGACGGGGGGCACCCAGTACTTC.

This chain uses TRBV2 with TRBJ2-7; D perhaps matches TRBD2 (6 bases). CDR1 and CDR2 from the germline V gene are SNHLY and FYNNEI. CDR3 length equals 15 residues. Trimming removed 4 bases from V and 0 bases from J, with 13 bases in between. The CDR3 DNA reads TGTGCCAGCAGTGTAGTAGCGGAACGCTCCTACGAGCAGTACTTC. This gives the protein CASSVVAERSYEQYF.

The rearrangement uses TRBV25-1 and TRBJ2-1; 9 bases line up with TRBD1. This CDR3 comprises 14 residues. Trimming took 7 bases from V and 9 from J; bases not matched to a gene: 10. In germline, CDR1 is MGHDK, CDR2 SYGVNS. CDR3 region: CASNGDREGFEQFF. The CDR3 nucleotides read TGTGCCAGCAACGGGGACAGGGAGGGTTTTGAGCAGTTCTTC. Drawing the rest from reference TRBV25-1 and TRBJ2-1, the complete variable domain is EADIYQTPRYLVIGTGKKITLECSQTMGHDKMYWYQQDPGMELHLIHYSYGVNSTEKGDLSSESTVSRIRTEHFPLTLESARPSHTSQYLCASNGDREGFEQFFGPGTRLTVL.

V and J are TRBV5-1 and TRBJ2-7, with 8 bases matching TRBD2. The germline gives CDR1 SGHRS, CDR2 YFSETQ. Trimming at V came to 2 bases and at J to 2 bases, leaving 6 bases not matched to a gene. This CDR3 is built from 15 residues. CDR3 DNA sequence: TGCGCCAGCAGCTTCATCAGCGGGAGTCCCTACGAGCAGTACTTC. Its protein product is CASSFISGSPYEQYF. The variable domain in full, with the rest retrieved from reference TRBV5-1 and TRBJ2-7, is KAGVTQTPRYLIKTRGQQVTLSCSPISGHRSVSWYQQTPGQGLQFLFEYFSETQRNKGNFPGRFSGRQFSNSRSEMNVSTLELGDSALYLCASSFISGSPYEQYFGPGTRLTVT.

The chain joins TRBV27 to TRBJ1-2; 10 nucleotides agree with TRBD1. Germline V gene lookup returns CDR1 MNHEY and CDR2 SMNVEV (reference sequence). The V gene end was trimmed by 6 bases and the J gene end by 9 bases; junction bases not matched to a gene: 19. The CDR3 contains 17 residues. The CDR3 is CASRGADPGTGDLSYTF. The CDR3 bases are TGTGCCAGCAGGGGGGCAGACCCAGGGACAGGGGATTTGAGCTACACCTTC.

The chain uses TRBV19 and TRBJ2-5; D unclear. V lost 5 bases and J lost 5, with 15 bases in between. This CDR3 has 14 residues. The germline gives CDR1 LNHDA, CDR2 SQIVND (reference sequence). CDR3 residues: CASSPGVGRETQYF. In DNA form, the CDR3 reads TGTGCCAGTAGTCCAGGTGTGGGCAGGGAGACCCAGTACTTC.

This clone was picked up a small number of times. The gene calls are TRBV7-2 and TRBJ1-1; 7 bases are a match to TRBD1. The germline CDR1 and CDR2 sequences are SGHTA and FQGNSA. The CDR3 length is 17 residues. V lost 5 bases to trimming and J lost 2 bases; unmatched junction nucleotides: 14. The CDR3 DNA follows: TGTGCCAGCAGCGTAACAGGGGCCGGGGGTAAAAACACTGAAGCTTTCTTT. Protein sequence: CASSVTGAGGKNTEAFF.

The rearrangement links TRBV4-1 to TRBJ1-2; maybe TRBD1 (5 bases). The CDR3 consists of 14 residues. Trimming pared 8 bases from V and 4 bases from J, leaving 17 bases between. CDR1 MGHRA and CDR2 YSYEKL come from the germline V gene. The CDR3 sequence: CASSGPGTGYGYTF. Here the CDR3 DNA reads TGCGCCAGCTCCGGGCCCGGGACTGGCTATGGCTACACCTTC.

This chain uses TRBV5-1 with TRBJ2-1; TRBD2 might be the D (6 bases). V lost 4 bases to trimming and J lost 7 bases, with 12 bases between them. This CDR3 spans 13 amino acids. The germline V gene has CDR1 SGHRS and CDR2 YFSETQ. CDR3 region: CASSPEGNNEQFF. CDR3 nucleotide sequence: TGCGCCAGCAGCCCGGAGGGGAATAATGAGCAGTTCTTC.

The V and J genes are TRBV18 and TRBJ1-1; D ambiguous. Trimming left V 2 bases short and J 4 bases short, with 5 bases between. The CDR3 length is 12 residues. Germline-derived CDR1 and CDR2 are KGHSH and LQKENI. The CDR3 nucleotides read TGTGCCAGCTCACCAAGCCCCACTGAAGCTTTCTTT. Its protein product is CASSPSPTEAFF.

This chain connects TRBV4-2 to TRBJ2-7, with D maybe TRBD1 (6 bases). The germline V and J ends were trimmed by 4 bases and 5 bases, with 18 bases remaining between them. This CDR3 region has 15 residues. Germline lookup yields CDR1 LGHNA and CDR2 YNFKEQ. The CDR3 loop reads CASSPNELGTHEQYF. In DNA, the CDR3 is TGTGCCAGCAGCCCAAACGAGCTAGGGACACACGAGCAGTACTTC.

CDR3 loop: CASSSPSGERQETQYF. The CDR3 DNA sequence: TGTGCCAGCAGCTCCCCTAGCGGGGAGAGACAAGAGACCCAGTACTTC. The chain couples TRBV5-4 to TRBJ2-5, with 9 nucleotides matching TRBD2. Germline V gene lookup returns CDR1 SGHNT and CDR2 YYREEE (reference sequence). The length of the CDR3 is 16 residues. J was trimmed by 2 bases and V by 3 bases; bases with no gene match: 8.